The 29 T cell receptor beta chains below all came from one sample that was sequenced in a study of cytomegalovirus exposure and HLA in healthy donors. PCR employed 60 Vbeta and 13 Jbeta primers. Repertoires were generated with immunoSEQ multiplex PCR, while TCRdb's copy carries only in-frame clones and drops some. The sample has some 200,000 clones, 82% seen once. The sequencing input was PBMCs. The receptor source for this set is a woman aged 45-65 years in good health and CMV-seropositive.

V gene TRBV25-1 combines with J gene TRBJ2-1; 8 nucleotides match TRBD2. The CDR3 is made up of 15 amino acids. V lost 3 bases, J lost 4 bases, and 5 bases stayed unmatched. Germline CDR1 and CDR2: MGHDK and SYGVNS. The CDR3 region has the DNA TGTGCCAGCAGTGAGGCGGGGGGTTTTTACAATGAGCAGTTCTTC. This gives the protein CASSEAGGFYNEQFF.

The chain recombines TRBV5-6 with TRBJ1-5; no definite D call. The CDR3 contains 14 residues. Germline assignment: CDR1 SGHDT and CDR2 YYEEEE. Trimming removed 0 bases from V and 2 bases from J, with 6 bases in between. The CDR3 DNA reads TGTGCCAGCAGCTTGGCCTATGGCAATCAGCCCCAGCATTTT. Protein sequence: CASSLAYGNQPQHF. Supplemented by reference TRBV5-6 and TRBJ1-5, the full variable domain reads DAGVTQSPTHLIKTRGQQVTLRCSPKSGHDTVSWYQQALGQGPQFIFQYYEEEERQRGNFPDRFSGHQFPNYSSELNVNALLLGDSALYLCASSLAYGNQPQHFGDGTRLSIL.

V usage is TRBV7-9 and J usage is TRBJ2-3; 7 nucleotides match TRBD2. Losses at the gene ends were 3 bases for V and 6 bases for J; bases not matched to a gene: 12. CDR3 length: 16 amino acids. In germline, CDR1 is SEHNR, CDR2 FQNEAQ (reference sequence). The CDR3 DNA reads TGTGCCAGCAGCTTCCTGGCGGGAGCCGGCCAGGATACGCAGTATTTT. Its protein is CASSFLAGAGQDTQYF.

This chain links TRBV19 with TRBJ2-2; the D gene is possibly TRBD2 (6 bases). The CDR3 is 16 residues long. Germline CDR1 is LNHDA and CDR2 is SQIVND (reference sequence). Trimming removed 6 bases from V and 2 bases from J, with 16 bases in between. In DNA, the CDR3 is TGTGCCAGTAGACGACAGCGGGCCCCAAACACCGGGGAGCTGTTTTTT. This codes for CASRRQRAPNTGELFF. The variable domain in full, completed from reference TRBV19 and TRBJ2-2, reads DGGITQSPKYLFRKEGQNVTLSCEQNLNHDAMYWYRQDPGQGLRLIYYSQIVNDFQKGDIAEGYSVSREKKESFPLTVTSAQKNPTAFYLCASRRQRAPNTGELFFGEGSRLTVL.

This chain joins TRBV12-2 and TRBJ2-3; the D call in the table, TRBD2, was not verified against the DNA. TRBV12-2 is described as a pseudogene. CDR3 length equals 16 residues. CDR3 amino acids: CASRLRWIGRTDTQYF. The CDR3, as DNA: TGTGCAAGTCGCTTACGGTGGATCGGGAGGACAGATACGCAGTATTTT.

CDR3 bases: TGTGCCAGCAGCTCCAGCGGGGGGGCTGTTGGAGATACGCAGTATTTT. This codes for CASSSSGGAVGDTQYF. The rearrangement uses TRBV7-9 and TRBJ2-3; 10 nucleotides align to TRBD2. After removal of 4 bases from V and 5 bases from J, the junction contained 9 bases not matched to a gene. This CDR3 region has 16 residues. The germline CDR1 and CDR2 sequences are SEHNR and FQNEAQ (reference sequence). Complete variable domain (other parts from reference TRBV7-9 and TRBJ2-3): DTGVSQNPRHKITKRGQNVTFRCDPISEHNRLYWYRQTLGQGPEFLTYFQNEAQLEKSRLLSDRFSAERPKGSFSTLEIQRTEQGDSAMYLCASSSSGGAVGDTQYFGPGTRLTVL.

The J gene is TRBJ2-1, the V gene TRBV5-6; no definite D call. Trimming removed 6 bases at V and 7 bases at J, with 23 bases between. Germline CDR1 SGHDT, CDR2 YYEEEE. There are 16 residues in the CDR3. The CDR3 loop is CASTPSIGSTRNEQFF. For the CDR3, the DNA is TGTGCCAGCACCCCCTCGATTGGCAGTACCCGAAATGAGCAGTTCTTC.

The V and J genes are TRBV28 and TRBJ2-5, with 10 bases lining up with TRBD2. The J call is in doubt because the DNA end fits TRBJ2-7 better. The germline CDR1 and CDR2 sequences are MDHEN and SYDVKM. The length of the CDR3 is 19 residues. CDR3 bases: TGTGCCAGCAGTCCGACCGGGACTTTCGGACTAGCGGTCTCCTACGAGCAGTACTTC. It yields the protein CASSPTGTFGLAVSYEQYF.

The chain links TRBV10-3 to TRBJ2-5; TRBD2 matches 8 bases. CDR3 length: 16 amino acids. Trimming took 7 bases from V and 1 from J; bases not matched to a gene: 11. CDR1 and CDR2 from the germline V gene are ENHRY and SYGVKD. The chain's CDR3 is CAINRRGLGGQETQYF. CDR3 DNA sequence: TGTGCCATCAATCGAAGGGGACTAGGCGGCCAAGAGACCCAGTACTTC.

The CDR3 reads CASSLGAAGELFF. In DNA, the CDR3 is TGTGCCAGCAGTTTAGGAGCCGCCGGGGAGCTGTTTTTT. J is TRBJ2-2 and V is TRBV2, with D unclear. This CDR3 is 13 amino acids long. CDR1 and CDR2 from the germline V gene are SNHLY and FYNNEI. Trimming shortened V by 5 bases and J by 6 bases, and 10 bases separated the two germline ends.

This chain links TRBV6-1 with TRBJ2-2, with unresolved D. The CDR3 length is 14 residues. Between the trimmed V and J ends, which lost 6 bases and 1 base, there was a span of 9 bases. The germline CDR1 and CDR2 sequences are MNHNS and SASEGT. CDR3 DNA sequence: TGTGCCAGCAGGATCAGAAGGAACACCGGGGAGCTGTTTTTT. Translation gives CASRIRRNTGELFF.

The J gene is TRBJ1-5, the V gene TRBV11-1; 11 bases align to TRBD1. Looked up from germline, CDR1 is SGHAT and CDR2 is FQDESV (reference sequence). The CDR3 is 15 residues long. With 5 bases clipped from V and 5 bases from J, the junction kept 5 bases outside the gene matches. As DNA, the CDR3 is TGTGCCAGCAGCACCGGGACAGGGGGTGATCAGCCCCAGCATTTT. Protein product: CASSTGTGGDQPQHF.

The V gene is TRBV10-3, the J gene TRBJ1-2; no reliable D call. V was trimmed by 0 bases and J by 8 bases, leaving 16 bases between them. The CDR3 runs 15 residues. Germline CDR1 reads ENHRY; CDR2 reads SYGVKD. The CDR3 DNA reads TGTGCCATCAGTGAGTCGATCCGGGCAGGCGGGGGCTACACCTTC. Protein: CAISESIRAGGGYTF.

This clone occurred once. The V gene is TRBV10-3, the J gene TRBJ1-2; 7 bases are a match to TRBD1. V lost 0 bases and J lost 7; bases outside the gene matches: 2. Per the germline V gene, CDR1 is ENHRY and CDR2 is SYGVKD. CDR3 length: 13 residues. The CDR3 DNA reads TGTGCCATCAGTGAGTCGACAGGGTTTGGCTACACCTTC. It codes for CAISESTGFGYTF.

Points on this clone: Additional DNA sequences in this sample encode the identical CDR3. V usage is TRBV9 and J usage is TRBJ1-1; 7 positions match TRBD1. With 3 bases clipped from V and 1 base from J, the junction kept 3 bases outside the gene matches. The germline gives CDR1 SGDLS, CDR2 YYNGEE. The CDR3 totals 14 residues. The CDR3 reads CASSAGTANTEAFF. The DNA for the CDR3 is TGTGCCAGCAGCGCTGGGACAGCGAACACTGAAGCTTTCTTT.

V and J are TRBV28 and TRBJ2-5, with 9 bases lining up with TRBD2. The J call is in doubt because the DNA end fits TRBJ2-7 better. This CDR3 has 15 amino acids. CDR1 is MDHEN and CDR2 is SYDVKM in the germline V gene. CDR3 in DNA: TGTGCCAGCAGTTTCGGTAGCGGGAGTTCCCACGAGCAGTACTTC. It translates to CASSFGSGSSHEQYF.

CDR3 DNA: TGTGCCAGCAGCTCCAGGCCCCGGGGATGGCAGTTCTTC. Residues: CASSSRPRGWQFF. The V gene is TRBV5-8, the J gene TRBJ2-1; perhaps TRBD2 as D (5 bases). Germline V lookup: CDR1 SGHTS, CDR2 YDEGEE. The CDR3 contains 13 residues. V lost 3 bases to trimming and J lost 12 bases, with 16 bases between them.

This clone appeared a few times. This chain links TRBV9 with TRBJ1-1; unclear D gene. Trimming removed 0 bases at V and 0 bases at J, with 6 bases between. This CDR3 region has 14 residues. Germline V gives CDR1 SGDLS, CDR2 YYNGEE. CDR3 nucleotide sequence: TGTGCCAGCAGCGTAGGACTCATGAACACTGAAGCTTTCTTT. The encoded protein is CASSVGLMNTEAFF. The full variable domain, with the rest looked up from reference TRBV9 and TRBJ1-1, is DSGVTQTPKHLITATGQRVTLRCSPRSGDLSVYWYQQSLDQGLQFLIQYYNGEERAKGNILERFSAQQFPDLHSELNLSSLELGDSALYFCASSVGLMNTEAFFGQGTRLTVV.

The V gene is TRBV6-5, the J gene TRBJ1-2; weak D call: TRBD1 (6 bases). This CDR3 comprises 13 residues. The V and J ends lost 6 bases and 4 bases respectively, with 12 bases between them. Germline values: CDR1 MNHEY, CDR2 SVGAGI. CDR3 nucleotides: TGTGCCAGCAGCCCACAGGGTCCCTATGGCTACACCTTC. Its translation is CASSPQGPYGYTF.

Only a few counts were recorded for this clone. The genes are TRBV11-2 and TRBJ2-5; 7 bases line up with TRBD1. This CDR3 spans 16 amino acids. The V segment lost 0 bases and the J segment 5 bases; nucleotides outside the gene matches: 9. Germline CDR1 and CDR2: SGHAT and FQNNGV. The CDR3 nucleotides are TGTGCCAGCAGCTTAGATCTAGGGGGACAGCGCGAGACCCAGTACTTC. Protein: CASSLDLGGQRETQYF.

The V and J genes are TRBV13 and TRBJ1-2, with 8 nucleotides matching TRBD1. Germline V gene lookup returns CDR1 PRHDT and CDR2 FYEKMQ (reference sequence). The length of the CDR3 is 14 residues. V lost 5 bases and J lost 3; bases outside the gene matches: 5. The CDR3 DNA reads TGTGCCAGCAGCGTGACAGGGGCGGACTATGGCTACACCTTC. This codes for CASSVTGADYGYTF.

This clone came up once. This CDR3 is CASSEYGQTYNEQFF. The DNA of the CDR3 is TGCGCCAGCAGCGAATACGGACAGACCTACAATGAGCAGTTCTTC. J is TRBJ2-1 and V is TRBV5-1; weak D call: TRBD1 (6 bases). The germline V gene encodes CDR1 SGHRS and CDR2 YFSETQ. V was pared by 4 bases and J by 2 bases, with 13 bases between. The CDR3 has 15 residues.

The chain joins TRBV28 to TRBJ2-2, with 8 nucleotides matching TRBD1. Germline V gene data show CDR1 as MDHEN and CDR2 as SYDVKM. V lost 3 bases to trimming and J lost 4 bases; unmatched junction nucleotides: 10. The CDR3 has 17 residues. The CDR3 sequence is CASSFRGQTSITGELFF. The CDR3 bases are TGTGCCAGCAGTTTCAGGGGGCAGACCTCTATCACCGGGGAGCTGTTTTTT. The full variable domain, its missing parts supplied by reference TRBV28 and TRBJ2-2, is DVKVTQSSRYLVKRTGEKVFLECVQDMDHENMFWYRQDPGLGLRLIYFSYDVKMKEKGDIPEGYSVSREKKERFSLILESASTNQTSMYLCASSFRGQTSITGELFFGEGSRLTVL.

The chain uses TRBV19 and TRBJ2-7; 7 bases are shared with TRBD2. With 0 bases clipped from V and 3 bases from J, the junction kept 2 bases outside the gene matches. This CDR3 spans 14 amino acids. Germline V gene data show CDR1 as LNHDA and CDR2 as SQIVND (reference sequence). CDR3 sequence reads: CASSIDGGDYEQYF. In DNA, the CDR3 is TGTGCCAGTAGTATAGATGGGGGGGACTACGAGCAGTACTTC.

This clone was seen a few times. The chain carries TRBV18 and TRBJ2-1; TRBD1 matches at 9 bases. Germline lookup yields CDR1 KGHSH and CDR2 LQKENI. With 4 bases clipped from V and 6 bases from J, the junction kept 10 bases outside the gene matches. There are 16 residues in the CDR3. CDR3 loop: CASSLTGTGPSNEQFF. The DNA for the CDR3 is TGTGCCAGCTCACTAACTGGGACAGGGCCATCCAATGAGCAGTTCTTC.

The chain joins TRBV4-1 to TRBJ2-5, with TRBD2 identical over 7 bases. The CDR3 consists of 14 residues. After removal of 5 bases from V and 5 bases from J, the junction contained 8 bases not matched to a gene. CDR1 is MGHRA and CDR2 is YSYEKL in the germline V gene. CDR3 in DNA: TGCGCCAGCAGCAAGTATGCGGGGGTGGAGACCCAGTACTTC. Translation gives CASSKYAGVETQYF.

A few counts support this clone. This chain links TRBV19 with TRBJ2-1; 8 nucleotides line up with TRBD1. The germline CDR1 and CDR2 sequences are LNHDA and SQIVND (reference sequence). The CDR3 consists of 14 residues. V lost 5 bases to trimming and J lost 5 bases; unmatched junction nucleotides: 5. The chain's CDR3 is CASSSGQADNEQFF. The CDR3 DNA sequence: TGTGCCAGTAGTTCGGGACAGGCCGACAATGAGCAGTTCTTC.

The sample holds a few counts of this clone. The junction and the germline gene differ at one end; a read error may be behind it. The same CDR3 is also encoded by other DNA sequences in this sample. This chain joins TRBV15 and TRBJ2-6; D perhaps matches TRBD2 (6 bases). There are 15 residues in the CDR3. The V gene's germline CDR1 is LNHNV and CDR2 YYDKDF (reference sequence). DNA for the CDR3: TGTGCCACCAGTACCGGGGGATCTGGGGCCAACGGCCTGACTTTC. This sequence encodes CATSTGGSGANGLTF.

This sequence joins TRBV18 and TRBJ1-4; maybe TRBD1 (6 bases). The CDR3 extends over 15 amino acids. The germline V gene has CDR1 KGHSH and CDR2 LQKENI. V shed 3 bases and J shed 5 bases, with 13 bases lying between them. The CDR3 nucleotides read TGTGCCAGCTCACCTCAAGTGGACAGAAATGAAAAACTGTTTTTT. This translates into CASSPQVDRNEKLFF.